Sequencing of this TCR beta chain was carried out in a study of neurological immune-mediated disorders. The germline gives CDR1 MNHNS, CDR2 SASEGT. Trimming cost V 4 bases and J 2 bases, with 9 bases left between them. The CDR3 loop spans 15 amino acids. Unsorted libraries were prepared from 2 million PBMCs that had been stored at -80 C. The cDNA was synthesized by 5'RACE incorporating 10-nucleotide random UMIs. Via MiXCR, TCRdb re-called the 5' RACE reads, giving one row per CDR3 protein. The sample has around 47,000 distinct CDR3 sequences, roughly 13% seen once; the top ten hold over 0.95%. The sequenced sample was PBMCs. This TCR came from a female donor in good health. V usage is TRBV6-1 and J usage is TRBJ2-6, with D unclear. CDR3 sequence: CASSAQITGANVLTF. As DNA, the CDR3 is TGTGCCAGCAGTGCCCAGATAACTGGGGCCAACGTCCTGACTTTC.